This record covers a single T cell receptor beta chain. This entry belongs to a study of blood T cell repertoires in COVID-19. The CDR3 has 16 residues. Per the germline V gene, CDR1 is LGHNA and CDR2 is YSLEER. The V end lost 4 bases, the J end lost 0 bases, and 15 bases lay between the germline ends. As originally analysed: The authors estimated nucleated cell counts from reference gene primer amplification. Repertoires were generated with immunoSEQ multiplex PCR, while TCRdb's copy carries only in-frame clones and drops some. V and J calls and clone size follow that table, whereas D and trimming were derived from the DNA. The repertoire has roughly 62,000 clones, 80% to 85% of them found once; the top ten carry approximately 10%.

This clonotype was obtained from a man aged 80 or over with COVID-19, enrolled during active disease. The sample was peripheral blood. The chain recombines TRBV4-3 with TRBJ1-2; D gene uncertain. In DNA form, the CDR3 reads TGCGCCAGCAGCCCAAGAGGAGATCATCCTAACTATGGCTACACCTTC. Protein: CASSPRGDHPNYGYTF.